What follows are 15 T cell receptor beta chains derived from one specimen sequenced in a study of vaccination effects on CD4 cells after COVID-19. After expansion with viral peptide pools in the ViraFEST assay, antigen-specific CD4+ T cells were sequenced. When about ten days of culture had elapsed, CD4+ T cells were isolated. Nucleocapsid antibodies were negative in the vaccine recipients, who had never had SARS-CoV-2 infection. These receptors lack a known antigen. Produced via immunoSEQ multiplex PCR; TCRdb's table is partial and in-frame only. The table includes about 54,000 clones, approximately 70% detected once. This material consisted of CD4+ T cells from PBMCs cultured with SARS-CoV-2 spike peptides, taken before COVID-19 vaccination. The receptors shown here come from a human donor who received a COVID-19 vaccine.

CDR3 amino acids: CASSGQGFEAFF. The CDR3 DNA reads as TGTGCCAGCAGTGGACAGGGCTTTGAAGCTTTCTTT. The V call is TRBV27, the J call TRBJ1-1; 8 bases are a match to TRBD1. CDR1 is MNHEY and CDR2 is SMNVEV in the germline V gene (reference sequence). After removal of 5 bases from V and 7 bases from J, the junction contained 3 bases not matched to a gene. CDR3 length: 12 amino acids.

The V and J genes are TRBV6-5 and TRBJ1-2; TRBD1 agrees at 8 bases. CDR1 and CDR2 (germline): MNHEY, SVGAGI. This CDR3 is built from 13 residues. V shed 8 bases, J shed 8 bases, and the junction held 10 bases outside the gene matches. CDR3 residues: CASVPAGGEGYTF. The CDR3 coding sequence is TGTGCCAGCGTTCCGGCAGGGGGCGAAGGCTACACCTTC.

The chain joins TRBV6-5 to TRBJ2-3; 7 bases fit TRBD2. The CDR3 is made up of 13 amino acids. Trimming took 9 bases from V and 5 from J; bases not matched to a gene: 8. CDR1 and CDR2 from the germline V gene are MNHEY and SVGAGI. The CDR3 reads CASQSGARDTQYF. CDR3 sequence (DNA): TGTGCCAGTCAGAGCGGGGCCAGAGATACGCAGTATTTT.

This chain joins TRBV27 and TRBJ1-6, with D unresolved. The CDR3 totals 16 residues. In germline, CDR1 is MNHEY, CDR2 SMNVEV (reference sequence). With 2 bases removed from V and 6 bases from J, the gap between germline ends came to 14 bases. CDR3 in DNA: TGTGCCAGCAGTTTAAAACCTTCCCAATCTAATTCACCCCTCCACTTT. Protein sequence: CASSLKPSQSNSPLHF.

This clone showed up just a few times. The genes are TRBV9 and TRBJ1-2; the D is unclear. The CDR3 is 14 residues long. Germline values: CDR1 SGDLS, CDR2 YYNGEE. V shed 6 bases and J shed 0 bases, with 12 bases lying between them. CDR3 amino acids: CASTFGDSNYGYTF. For the CDR3, the DNA is TGTGCCAGCACCTTCGGGGATTCTAACTATGGCTACACCTTC.

The rearrangement uses TRBV4-1 and TRBJ2-5; 8 nucleotides line up with TRBD2. The ends lost 0 bases at V and 7 bases at J; junction bases unmatched: 7. From germline, CDR1 is MGHRA and CDR2 YSYEKL. CDR3 length: 15 residues. The CDR3 bases are TGCGCCAGCAGCCAAGAGTCCAATCTAGCGGGGACCCAGTACTTC. Protein: CASSQESNLAGTQYF.

This sequence joins TRBV2 and TRBJ2-2; 7 nucleotides line up with TRBD2. J lost 7 bases, V lost 6 bases, and 5 bases had no gene match. The CDR3 is 13 residues long. Germline CDR1 is SNHLY and CDR2 is FYNNEI. CDR3 in DNA: TGTGCCAGCAGGGAGCGGGAAGACGGGGAGCTGTTTTTT. Its protein product is CASREREDGELFF.

The CDR3 DNA follows: TGTGCCAGCTCTCTCGACCTAGACAGTGAAAAACTGTTTTTT. This translates into CASSLDLDSEKLFF. This sequence joins TRBV18 and TRBJ1-4; D possibly corresponds to TRBD1 (5 bases). Germline V lookup: CDR1 KGHSH, CDR2 LQKENI. V was shortened by 6 bases and J by 7 bases, with 15 bases between the two germline ends. This CDR3 has 14 amino acids.

The chain combines TRBV5-4 with TRBJ1-4, with a tentative D call TRBD1 (6 bases). The CDR3 spans 16 residues. V lost 1 base and J lost 8, with 18 bases in between. The germline gives CDR1 SGHNT, CDR2 YYREEE (reference sequence). CDR3 in DNA: TGTGCCAGCAGCTTGAAAGGGGGACTGGGTGGCGAAAAACTGTTTTTT. It is translated as CASSLKGGLGGEKLFF.

The chain recombines TRBV19 with TRBJ1-1, with 8 positions matching TRBD1. The CDR3 extends over 18 amino acids. The trim removed 6 bases at V and 1 base at J, leaving 16 bases unmatched. Germline assignment: CDR1 LNHDA and CDR2 SQIVND (reference sequence). The CDR3 DNA follows: TGTGCCAGTAGGCCTGGACAGGGCCTCATGAAGGGGAACACTGAAGCTTTCTTT. This encodes CASRPGQGLMKGNTEAFF.

The chain combines TRBV18 with TRBJ1-2; D remains unclear. Deletions cut 3 bases from V and 5 bases from J, with 7 bases between. This CDR3 spans 12 amino acids. CDR1 and CDR2 (germline): KGHSH, LQKENI. The CDR3 loop is CASSPGAYGYTF. The CDR3 bases are TGTGCCAGCTCACCGGGAGCGTATGGCTACACCTTC.

The CDR3 coding sequence is TGTGCCAGCTCACCATCCGTGGACAGGGCCCTAGGGGACACTGAAGCTTTCTTT. This encodes CASSPSVDRALGDTEAFF. This chain links TRBV18 with TRBJ1-1; the match to TRBD1 covers 8 bases. The junction had 14 bases not matched to a gene; V was cut back by 2 bases and J by 3 bases. Per the germline V gene, CDR1 is KGHSH and CDR2 is LQKENI. The CDR3 runs to 18 residues.

About this clone: The same CDR3 can be traced to other DNA sequences in this sample. The rearrangement uses TRBV5-4 and TRBJ1-2, with D possibly being TRBD1 (6 bases). The CDR3 spans 13 residues. The germline V gene has CDR1 SGHNT and CDR2 YYREEE (reference sequence). Trimming took off 5 bases at V and 2 bases at J, with 10 bases between the two ends. This CDR3 reads CASRLTGNYGYTF. CDR3 bases: TGTGCCAGCAGGTTGACAGGCAACTATGGCTACACCTTC.

The rearrangement links TRBV5-4 to TRBJ1-3; 8 bases line up with TRBD1. CDR1 SGHNT and CDR2 YYREEE come from the germline V gene (reference sequence). This CDR3 is built from 17 residues. V was pared by 4 bases and J by 4 bases, with 13 bases of the junction left unmatched. CDR3 region: CASSGGTGSFAGNTIYF. The CDR3 DNA follows: TGTGCCAGCAGCGGCGGGACAGGTTCTTTCGCCGGAAACACCATATATTTT.

The chain has TRBV7-2 and TRBJ2-7; D may be TRBD2 (5 bases). CDR1 SGHTA and CDR2 FQGNSA come from the germline V gene. This CDR3 is built from 13 residues. Between the trimmed V and J ends, which lost 5 bases and 6 bases, there was a span of 14 bases. CDR3 protein: CASSPPRGSEQYF. The CDR3 region has the DNA TGTGCCAGCAGCCCCCCTCGGGGTTCCGAGCAGTACTTC.